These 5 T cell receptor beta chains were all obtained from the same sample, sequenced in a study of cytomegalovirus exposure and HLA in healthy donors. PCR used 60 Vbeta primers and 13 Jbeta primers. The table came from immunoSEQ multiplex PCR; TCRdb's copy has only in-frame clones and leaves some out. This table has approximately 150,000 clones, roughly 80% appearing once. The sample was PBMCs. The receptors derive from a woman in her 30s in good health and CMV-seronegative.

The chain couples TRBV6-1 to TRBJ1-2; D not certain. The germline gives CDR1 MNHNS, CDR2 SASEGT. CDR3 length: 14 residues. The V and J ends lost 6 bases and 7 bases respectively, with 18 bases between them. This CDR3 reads CASSPYPTGSGYTF. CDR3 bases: TGTGCCAGCAGCCCATACCCAACCGGGAGTGGCTACACCTTC.

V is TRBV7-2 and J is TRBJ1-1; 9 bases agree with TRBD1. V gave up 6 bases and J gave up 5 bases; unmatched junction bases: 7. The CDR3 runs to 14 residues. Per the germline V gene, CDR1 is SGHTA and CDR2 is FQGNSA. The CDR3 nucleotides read TGTGCCAGCAGTCTCACAGGGGGCGGGACTGAAGCTTTCTTT. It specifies CASSLTGGGTEAFF.

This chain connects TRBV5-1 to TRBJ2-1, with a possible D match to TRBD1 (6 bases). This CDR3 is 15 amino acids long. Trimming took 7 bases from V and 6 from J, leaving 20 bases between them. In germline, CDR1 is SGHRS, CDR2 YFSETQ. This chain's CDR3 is CASRVGDTIGNEQFF. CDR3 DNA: TGCGCCAGCCGTGTAGGGGACACGATCGGCAATGAGCAGTTCTTC.

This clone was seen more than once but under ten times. This chain's CDR3 is CASFHRGFGTSSYEQYF. The CDR3 DNA reads TGTGCCAGCTTCCACCGCGGCTTCGGAACGAGCTCCTACGAGCAGTACTTC. This chain joins TRBV2 and TRBJ2-7; the D is unclear. Looked up from germline, CDR1 is SNHLY and CDR2 is FYNNEI. The CDR3 is 17 amino acids. Trimming removed 8 bases at V and 0 bases at J, with 23 bases between.

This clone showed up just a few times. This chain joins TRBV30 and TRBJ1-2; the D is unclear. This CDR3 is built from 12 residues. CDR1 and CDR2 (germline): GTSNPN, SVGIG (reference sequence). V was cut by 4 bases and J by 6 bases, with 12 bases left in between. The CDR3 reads CAWIGRWDGYTF. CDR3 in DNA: TGTGCCTGGATTGGGCGTTGGGATGGCTACACCTTC.